A selection of T cell receptor beta chains follows, all from one sample in a study of blood T cells in healthy people across ages. In TCRdb, the 5' RACE reads were re-called with MiXCR into one record per CDR3 protein. Among about 830,000 distinct CDR3 sequences listed, 60% to 80% were seen once. Sequenced material: blood. These receptors were obtained from a man aged 30 to 45 in good health. Both conserved end residues are part of each CDR3. Rows may omit the clone size; those that give it use once, few, many or a size class.

abundance	j_gene	v_gene	CDR3aa
-	TRBJ1-2	TRBV6-1	CASSEEGLWGYTF
few	TRBJ2-1	TRBV9	CASSVGRGGTNEQFF
-	TRBJ2-5	TRBV10-3	CAISVRAPETQYF
-	TRBJ1-2	TRBV16	CASGDSKLYGYTF
-	TRBJ2-7	TRBV7-8	CASSLVRQGWSYEQYF
-	TRBJ1-5	TRBV24-1	CATSDGGDEWGQPQHF
-	TRBJ1-6	TRBV7-9	CASSRTGDPSPLHF
-	TRBJ2-5	TRBV7-8	CASSFPPTGTPYF
few	TRBJ2-3	TRBV18	CASSPWSTDTQYF
-	TRBJ2-2	TRBV4-1	CASSQPGWELFF
-	TRBJ2-4	TRBV2	CASSERSTKNIQYF
-	-	TRBV7-2	CASSLRGLASSYEQYF
-	TRBJ2-3	TRBV2	CASSARSYFDTQYF
-	TRBJ2-7	TRBV6-2/TRBV6-3	CASSYEGRDRHLSEQYF
many	TRBJ2-6	TRBV7-2	CASSLTSSGANVLTF
once	TRBJ2-2	TRBV7-2	CASSLFGTRDTGELFF
-	TRBJ2-1	TRBV4-3	CASSQDPRPEQFF
few	TRBJ1-2	TRBV28	CASSFPPDRANYGYTF
once	TRBJ1-2	TRBV15	CATRGDRELSYGYTF
many	TRBJ2-7	TRBV7-2	CASSANQNSYEQYF
-	TRBJ1-2	TRBV10-3	CAIKGQEEGYTF
-	TRBJ2-1	TRBV29-1	CSVHTPGQGILHEQFF
-	TRBJ2-2	TRBV5-1	CASSSGRGTGELFF
-	TRBJ2-2	TRBV5-1	CASSLVPWQGLRTGELFF
-	TRBJ2-1	TRBV24-1	CATSDPSDVGEQFF
few	TRBJ1-6	TRBV5-1	CASSLIGQGVFNSPLHF
-	TRBJ2-7	TRBV28	CASSLTGEGDHEQYF
once	-	TRBV20-1	CSAPGGLAGQETQYF